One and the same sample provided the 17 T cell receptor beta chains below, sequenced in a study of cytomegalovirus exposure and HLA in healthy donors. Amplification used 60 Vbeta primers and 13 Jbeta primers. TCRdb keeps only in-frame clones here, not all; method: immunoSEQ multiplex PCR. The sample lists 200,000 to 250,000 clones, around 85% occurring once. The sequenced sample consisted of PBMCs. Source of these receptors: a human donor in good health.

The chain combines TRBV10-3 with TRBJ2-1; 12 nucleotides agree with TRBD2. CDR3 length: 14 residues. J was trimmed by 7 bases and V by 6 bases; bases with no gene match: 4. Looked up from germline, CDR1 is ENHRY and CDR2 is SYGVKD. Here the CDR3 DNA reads TGTGCCATCAGGGCCGGGACTAGCGGGAATGAGCAGTTCTTC. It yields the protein CAIRAGTSGNEQFF.

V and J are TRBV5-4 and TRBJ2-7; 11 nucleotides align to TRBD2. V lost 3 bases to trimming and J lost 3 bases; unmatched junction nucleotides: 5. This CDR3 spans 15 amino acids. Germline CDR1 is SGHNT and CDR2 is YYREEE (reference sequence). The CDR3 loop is CASSSTSGSHYEQYF. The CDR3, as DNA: TGTGCCAGCAGCTCCACTAGCGGGAGTCACTACGAGCAGTACTTC.

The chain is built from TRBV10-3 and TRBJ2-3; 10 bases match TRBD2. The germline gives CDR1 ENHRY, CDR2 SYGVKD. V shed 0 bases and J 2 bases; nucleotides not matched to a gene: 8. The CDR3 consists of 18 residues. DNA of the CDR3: TGTGCCATCAGTGAGTCGGGGGCTAGCGGGAGTCTCACAGATACGCAGTATTTT. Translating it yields CAISESGASGSLTDTQYF.

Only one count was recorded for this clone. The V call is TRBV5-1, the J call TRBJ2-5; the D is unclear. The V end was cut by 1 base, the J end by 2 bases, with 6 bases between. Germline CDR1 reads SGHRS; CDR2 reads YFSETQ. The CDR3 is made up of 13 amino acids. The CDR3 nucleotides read TGCGCCAGCAGCTTGTCAGGACAAGAGACCCAGTACTTC. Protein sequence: CASSLSGQETQYF.

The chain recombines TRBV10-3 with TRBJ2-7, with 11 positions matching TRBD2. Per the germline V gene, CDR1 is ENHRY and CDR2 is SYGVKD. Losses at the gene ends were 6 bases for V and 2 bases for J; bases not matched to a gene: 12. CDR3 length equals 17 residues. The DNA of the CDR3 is TGTGCCATCAGCTCAGTCTTGACTAGCGGGAAGCCCTACGAGCAGTACTTC. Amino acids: CAISSVLTSGKPYEQYF.

DNA of the CDR3: TGTGCCAGCAGCTTAGGGACAGGGTACACTGAAGCTTTCTTT. The encoded protein is CASSLGTGYTEAFF. The chain has TRBV7-9 and TRBJ1-1; 8 bases are a match to TRBD1. This CDR3 has 14 amino acids. CDR1 and CDR2 (germline): SEHNR, FQNEAQ (reference sequence). The V gene end was trimmed by 1 base and the J gene end by 3 bases; junction bases not matched to a gene: 1.

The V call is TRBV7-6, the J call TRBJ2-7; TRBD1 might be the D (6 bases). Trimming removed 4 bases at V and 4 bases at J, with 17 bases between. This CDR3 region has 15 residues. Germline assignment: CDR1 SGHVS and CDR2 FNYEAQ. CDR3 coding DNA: TGTGCCAGCAGCTCAGGAGTGCGGACAGTTTACGAGCAGTACTTC. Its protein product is CASSSGVRTVYEQYF. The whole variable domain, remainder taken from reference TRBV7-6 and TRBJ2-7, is GAGVSQSPRYKVTKRGQDVALRCDPISGHVSLYWYRQALGQGPEFLTYFNYEAQQDKSGLPNDRFSAERPEGSISTLTIQRTEQRDSAMYRCASSSGVRTVYEQYFGPGTRLTVT.

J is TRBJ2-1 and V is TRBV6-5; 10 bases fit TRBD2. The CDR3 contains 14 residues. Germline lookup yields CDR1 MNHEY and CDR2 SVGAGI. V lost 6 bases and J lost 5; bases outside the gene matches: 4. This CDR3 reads CASRSGLANNEQFF. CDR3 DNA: TGTGCCAGCAGATCGGGACTAGCGAACAATGAGCAGTTCTTC.

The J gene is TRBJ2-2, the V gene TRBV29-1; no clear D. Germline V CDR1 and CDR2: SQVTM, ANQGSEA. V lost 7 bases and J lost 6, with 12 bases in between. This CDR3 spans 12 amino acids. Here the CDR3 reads CSAYSLPGELFF. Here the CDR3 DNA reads TGCAGCGCCTACTCCCTTCCCGGGGAGCTGTTTTTT.

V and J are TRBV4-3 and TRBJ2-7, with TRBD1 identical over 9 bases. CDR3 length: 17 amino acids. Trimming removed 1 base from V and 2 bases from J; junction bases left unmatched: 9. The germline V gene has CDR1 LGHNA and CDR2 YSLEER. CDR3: CASSQAGPGQGAYEQYF. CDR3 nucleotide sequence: TGCGCCAGCAGCCAAGCAGGTCCGGGACAGGGAGCCTACGAGCAGTACTTC.

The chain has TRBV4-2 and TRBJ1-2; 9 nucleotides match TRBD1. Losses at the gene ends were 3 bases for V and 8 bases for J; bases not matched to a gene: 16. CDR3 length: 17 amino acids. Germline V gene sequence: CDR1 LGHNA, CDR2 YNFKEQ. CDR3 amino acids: CASSQRFDRGSPRGYTF. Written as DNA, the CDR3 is TGTGCCAGCAGCCAGAGATTCGACAGGGGGTCTCCTCGAGGCTACACCTTC.

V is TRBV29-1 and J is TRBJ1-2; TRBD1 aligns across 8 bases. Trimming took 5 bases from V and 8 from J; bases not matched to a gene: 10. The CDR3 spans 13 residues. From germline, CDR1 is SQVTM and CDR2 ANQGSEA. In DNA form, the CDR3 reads TGCAGCGTTCCCGGGACAGGCCGTCGGGGCTACACCTTC. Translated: CSVPGTGRRGYTF. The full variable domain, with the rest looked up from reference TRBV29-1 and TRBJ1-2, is SAVISQKPSRDICQRGTSLTIQCQVDSQVTMMFWYRQQPGQSLTLIATANQGSEATYESGFVIDKFPISRPNLTFSTLTVSNMSPEDSSIYLCSVPGTGRRGYTFGSGTRLTVV.

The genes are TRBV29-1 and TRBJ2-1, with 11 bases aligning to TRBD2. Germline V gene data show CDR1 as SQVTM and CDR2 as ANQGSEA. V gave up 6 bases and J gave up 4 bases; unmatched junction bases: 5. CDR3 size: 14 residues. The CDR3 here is CSVSGLAAYNEQFF. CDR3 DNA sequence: TGCAGCGTGTCGGGACTAGCGGCATACAATGAGCAGTTCTTC.

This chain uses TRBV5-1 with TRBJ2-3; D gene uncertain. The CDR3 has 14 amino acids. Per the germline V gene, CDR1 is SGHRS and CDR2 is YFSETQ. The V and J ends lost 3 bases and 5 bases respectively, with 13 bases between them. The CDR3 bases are TGCGCCAGCAGCTCAGGTACTCCTTTAGATACGCAGTATTTT. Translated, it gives CASSSGTPLDTQYF.

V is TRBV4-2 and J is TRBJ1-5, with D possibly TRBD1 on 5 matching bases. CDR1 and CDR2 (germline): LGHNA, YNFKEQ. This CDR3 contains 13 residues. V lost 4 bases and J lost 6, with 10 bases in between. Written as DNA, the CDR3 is TGTGCCAGCAGCCCCTCGGGGGGTCAGCCCCAGCATTTT. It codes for CASSPSGGQPQHF.

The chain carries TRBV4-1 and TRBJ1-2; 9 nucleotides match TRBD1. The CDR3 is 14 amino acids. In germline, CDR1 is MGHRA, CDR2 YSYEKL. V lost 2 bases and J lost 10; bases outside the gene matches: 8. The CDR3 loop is CASSQSGTGSVYTF. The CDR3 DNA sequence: TGCGCCAGCAGCCAATCCGGGACAGGGTCGGTCTACACCTTC.

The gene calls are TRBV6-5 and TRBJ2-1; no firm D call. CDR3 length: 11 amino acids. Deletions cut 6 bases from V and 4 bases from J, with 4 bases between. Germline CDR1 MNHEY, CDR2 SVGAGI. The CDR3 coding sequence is TGTGCCAGCAGGAGATACAATGAGCAGTTCTTC. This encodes CASRRYNEQFF.